The clone carrying this TCR beta chain was recorded only once. Its antigen is unidentified. This sample was included in a study of cytomegalovirus exposure and HLA in healthy donors. Study results and limitations: Overall, approximately 150 TCR beta chains were annotated as cytomegalovirus-associated.

With 60 Vbeta and 13 Jbeta primers, the PCR was carried out. The assay was immunoSEQ multiplex PCR, and TCRdb's table has in-frame clones only and misses some. The sample lists fewer than 150,000 clones, around 85% occurring once. There are 15 residues in the CDR3. CDR1 and CDR2 (germline): SGDLS, YYNGEE. Trimming shortened V by 2 bases and J by 4 bases, and 15 bases separated the two germline ends. The chain uses TRBV9 and TRBJ1-2, with a possible D match to TRBD1 (6 bases). The receptor was derived from a man in his forties in good health and CMV-seropositive. Sequenced sample: PBMCs. CDR3 loop: CASSVHGGFGYGYTF. The CDR3 nucleotides are TGTGCCAGCAGCGTTCATGGGGGCTTTGGCTATGGCTACACCTTC.